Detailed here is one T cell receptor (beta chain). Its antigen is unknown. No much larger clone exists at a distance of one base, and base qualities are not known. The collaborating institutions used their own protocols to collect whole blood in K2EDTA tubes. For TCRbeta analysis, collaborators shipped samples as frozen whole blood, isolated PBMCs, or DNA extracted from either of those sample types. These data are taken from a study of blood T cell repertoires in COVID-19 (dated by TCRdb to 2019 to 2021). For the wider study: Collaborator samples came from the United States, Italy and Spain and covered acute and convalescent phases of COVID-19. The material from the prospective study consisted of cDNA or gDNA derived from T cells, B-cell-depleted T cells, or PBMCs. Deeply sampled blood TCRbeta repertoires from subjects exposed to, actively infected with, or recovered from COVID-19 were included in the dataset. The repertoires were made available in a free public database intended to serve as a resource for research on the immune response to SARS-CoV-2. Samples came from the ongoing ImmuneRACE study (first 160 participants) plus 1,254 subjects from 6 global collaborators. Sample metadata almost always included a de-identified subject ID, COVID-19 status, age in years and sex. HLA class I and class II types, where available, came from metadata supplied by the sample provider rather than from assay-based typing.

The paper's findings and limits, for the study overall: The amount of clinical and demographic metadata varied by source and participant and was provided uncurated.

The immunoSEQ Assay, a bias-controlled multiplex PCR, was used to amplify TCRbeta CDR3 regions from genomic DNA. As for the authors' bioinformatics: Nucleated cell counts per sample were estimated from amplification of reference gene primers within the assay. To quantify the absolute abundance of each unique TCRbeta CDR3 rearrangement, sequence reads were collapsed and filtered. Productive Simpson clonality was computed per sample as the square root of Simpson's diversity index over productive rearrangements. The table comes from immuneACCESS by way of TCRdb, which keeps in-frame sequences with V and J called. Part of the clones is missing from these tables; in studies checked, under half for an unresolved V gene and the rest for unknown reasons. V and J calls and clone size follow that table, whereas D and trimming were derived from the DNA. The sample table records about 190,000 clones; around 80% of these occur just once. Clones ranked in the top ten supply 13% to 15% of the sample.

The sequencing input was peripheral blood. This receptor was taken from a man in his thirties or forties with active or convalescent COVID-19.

The CDR3 region has the sequence CASSPLGTGGNQPQHF. The nucleotide sequence is given as TGTGCCAGCAGCCCACTAGGGACAGGGGGTAATCAGCCCCAGCATTTT. The chain was built from TRBV7-8 and TRBJ1-5; TRBD1 aligns with 11 central bases. V ends up 5 bases short and J 4 bases short, with an unmatched junction base count of 7. As encoded in the germline V gene, CDR1 is SGHVS while CDR2 is FQNEAQ. The CDR3 contains 16 residues, cysteine and phenylalanine counted. The entry retains the CDR3 DNA only, 48 bases that are in frame from base 1.